The clone carrying this T cell receptor (beta chain) was counted a few times. The antigen is not known. This sample is drawn from a study of CD8 T cells in ankylosing spondylitis. Findings and caveats of the study: In ankylosing spondylitis patients, matched synovial fluid reportedly showed significant enrichment of disease-linked clones.

Via MiXCR, TCRdb re-called the 5' RACE reads, giving one row per CDR3 protein. The sample consists of some 340,000 distinct CDR3 sequences, over 12% of them appearing once. The source is a male donor with ankylosing spondylitis or in good health (not recorded which). Material for sequencing was blood, either unsorted or a sorted T cell fraction (not recorded which).

CDR3 sequence reads: CASREQGNTEAFF. The CDR3 coding sequence is TGTGCCAGCAGAGAACAGGGTAACACTGAAGCTTTCTTT. V and J are TRBV7-2 and TRBJ1-1; D possibly corresponds to TRBD1 (6 bases). Germline V gene sequence: CDR1 SGHTA, CDR2 FQGNSA. CDR3 length: 13 residues. V lost 6 bases and J 2 bases, leaving 10 bases between the germline ends.